The rows below give T cell receptor beta chains drawn from one sample of a study of identical twins. TCRdb redid the calling of the 5' RACE reads with MiXCR, one entry per CDR3 protein. This sample has about 450,000 distinct CDR3 sequences, with about 18% found just once. The material sequenced was naive T cells sorted from blood. These receptors were collected from a man between 50 and 59 years old in good health. Each CDR3 is given with its conserved first and last residue. Each record gives: D gene, clone size, V gene, J gene, CDR3 DNA, CDR3 protein. The D gene is left open where the match is weak. Size tells how often a clone was seen (once, few, many) or the class of an expanded clone, and some rows leave it out.

d_gene: TRBD2; abundance: few; v_gene: TRBV20-1; j_gene: TRBJ2-5; CDR3nt: TGCAGTGCTCTCGCCTCTAGCGGGCCGCAACAAGAGACCCAGTACTTC; CDR3aa: CSALASSGPQQETQYF
d_gene: .; abundance: few; v_gene: TRBV4-1; j_gene: TRBJ2-3; CDR3nt: TGCGCCAGCAGCCCAAGAGGGGGACTGCTTAGCACAGATACGCAGTATTTT; CDR3aa: CASSPRGGLLSTDTQYF
d_gene: .; abundance: many; v_gene: TRBV20-1; j_gene: TRBJ2-7; CDR3nt: TGCAGTGCTACTAGACAAGGAGTCTACGAGCAGTACTTC; CDR3aa: CSATRQGVYEQYF
d_gene: .; abundance: .; v_gene: TRBV6-5; j_gene: TRBJ2-2; CDR3nt: TGTGCCAGCAGTTACTCGAGCTGGCAAACCGGGGAGCTGTTTTTT; CDR3aa: CASSYSSWQTGELFF
d_gene: TRBD2; abundance: many; v_gene: TRBV3-1; j_gene: TRBJ2-2; CDR3nt: TGTGCCAGCAGCCCCGTCGCGGGAGGTCTTCTAGACACCGGGGAGCTGTTTTTT; CDR3aa: CASSPVAGGLLDTGELFF
d_gene: TRBD1; abundance: few; v_gene: TRBV10-3; j_gene: TRBJ2-7; CDR3nt: TGTGCCATCAACGCCGGGACAGGGGGGGACGAGCAGTACTTC; CDR3aa: CAINAGTGGDEQYF
d_gene: TRBD2; abundance: .; v_gene: TRBV6-2/TRBV6-3; j_gene: TRBJ2-1; CDR3nt: TGTGCCAGCAGTTACTTAGGCGGGAGTGGCAATGAGCAGTTCTTC; CDR3aa: CASSYLGGSGNEQFF
d_gene: .; abundance: .; v_gene: TRBV28; j_gene: TRBJ2-3; CDR3nt: TGTGCCAGCAGTTTAATGGTGACGGGAGCTGAAACTAGCACAGATACGCAGTATTTT; CDR3aa: CASSLMVTGAETSTDTQYF
d_gene: .; abundance: many; v_gene: TRBV7-9; j_gene: TRBJ2-5; CDR3nt: TGTGCCAGCAGCTTATTCGGGAGAGACCAAGAGACCCAGTACTTC; CDR3aa: CASSLFGRDQETQYF
d_gene: TRBD2; abundance: many; v_gene: TRBV3-1; j_gene: TRBJ2-1; CDR3nt: TGTGCCAGCAGCCAAGATGGGACTAGACAGTTCTTC; CDR3aa: CASSQDGTRQFF
d_gene: .; abundance: few; v_gene: TRBV5-1; j_gene: TRBJ2-2; CDR3nt: TGCGCCAGCAAGCCAAGACCCACCCCCGGGGAGCTGTTTTTT; CDR3aa: CASKPRPTPGELFF
d_gene: TRBD1; abundance: few; v_gene: TRBV29-1; j_gene: TRBJ2-5; CDR3nt: TGCAGCGTTGCCCACAGGGGCCAAGAGACCCAGTACTTC; CDR3aa: CSVAHRGQETQYF
d_gene: TRBD1; abundance: few; v_gene: TRBV7-2; j_gene: TRBJ1-5; CDR3nt: TGTGCCAGCAGCTTAGCGGGACAGGGATCGGGTCAGCCCCAGCATTTT; CDR3aa: CASSLAGQGSGQPQHF
d_gene: TRBD1; abundance: few; v_gene: TRBV5-1; j_gene: TRBJ2-7; CDR3nt: TGCGCCAGCAGCGATCTCCAGGGGGCAAGGGAGCAGTACTTC; CDR3aa: CASSDLQGAREQYF
d_gene: .; abundance: few; v_gene: TRBV12-3/TRBV12-4; j_gene: TRBJ2-2; CDR3nt: TGTGCCAGCAGTCATCCCGGGAAGCCTGTTTCCTTCGCGAACACCGGGGAGCTGTTTTTT; CDR3aa: CASSHPGKPVSFANTGELFF
d_gene: TRBD1; abundance: few; v_gene: TRBV6-1; j_gene: TRBJ1-5; CDR3nt: TGTGCCAGCGAAACAGGGGGCTCGTCTCAGCCCCAGCATTTT; CDR3aa: CASETGGSSQPQHF
d_gene: .; abundance: .; v_gene: TRBV7-2; j_gene: TRBJ2-3; CDR3nt: TGTGCCAAAGCGGTAACTAGCACAGATACGCAGTATTTT; CDR3aa: CAKAVTSTDTQYF
d_gene: TRBD1; abundance: many; v_gene: TRBV20-1; j_gene: TRBJ1-6; CDR3nt: TGCAGTGCTAGGACAGGGAAGAATTCACCCCTCCACTTT; CDR3aa: CSARTGKNSPLHF
d_gene: TRBD1; abundance: many; v_gene: TRBV3-1; j_gene: TRBJ2-5; CDR3nt: TGTGCCAGCAGCCAAGAGTGGTCCACAGGGGGATTTTCTCCCCAAGAGACCCAGTACTTC; CDR3aa: CASSQEWSTGGFSPQETQYF
d_gene: .; abundance: .; v_gene: TRBV11-2; j_gene: TRBJ1-1; CDR3nt: TGTGCCAGCAGCTTAGCAGGGGCGCGAGTGGGCACTGAAGCTTTCTTT; CDR3aa: CASSLAGARVGTEAFF
d_gene: .; abundance: .; v_gene: TRBV7-2; j_gene: TRBJ1-1; CDR3nt: TGTGCCAGCAGCTTATCCCTATCTGAAGCTTTCTTT; CDR3aa: CASSLSLSEAFF
d_gene: TRBD1; abundance: many; v_gene: TRBV4-3; j_gene: TRBJ2-4; CDR3nt: TGCGCCAGCAGCCAAGATCTCCACAGGGGTATAAACATTCAGTACTTC; CDR3aa: CASSQDLHRGINIQYF
d_gene: TRBD1; abundance: .; v_gene: TRBV15; j_gene: TRBJ2-7; CDR3nt: TGTGCCACCAGCAGAGGCCCGGGACAGGGGGCTGACGTGCAGTACTTC; CDR3aa: CATSRGPGQGADVQYF
d_gene: TRBD2; abundance: .; v_gene: TRBV24-1; j_gene: TRBJ2-5; CDR3nt: TGTGCCACCAGTGAGTGGACTAGCGGAAAAGAGACCCAGTACTTC; CDR3aa: CATSEWTSGKETQYF
d_gene: .; abundance: few; v_gene: TRBV7-2; j_gene: TRBJ2-5; CDR3nt: TGTGCCAGCAGCGCCTCGTGGGCTCAAGAGACCCAGTACTTC; CDR3aa: CASSASWAQETQYF
d_gene: .; abundance: .; v_gene: TRBV4-2; j_gene: TRBJ2-3; CDR3nt: TGTGCCAGCAGCCAAGATCTTACGGTCGGCCTTACGCAGTATTTT; CDR3aa: CASSQDLTVGLTQYF
d_gene: .; abundance: many; v_gene: TRBV27; j_gene: TRBJ2-6; CDR3nt: TGTGCCAGCAGTTTAAGAGTTATGCTCTCTGGGGCCAACGTCCTGACTTTC; CDR3aa: CASSLRVMLSGANVLTF
d_gene: TRBD1; abundance: few; v_gene: TRBV29-1; j_gene: TRBJ1-2; CDR3nt: TGCAGCGTGGGGACAGTCAACTATGGCTACACCTTC; CDR3aa: CSVGTVNYGYTF
d_gene: TRBD1; abundance: .; v_gene: TRBV9; j_gene: TRBJ1-1; CDR3nt: TGTGCCAGCAGCGTAGTAGGGGGCGTGAACACTGAAGCTTTCTTT; CDR3aa: CASSVVGGVNTEAFF
d_gene: TRBD1; abundance: few; v_gene: TRBV5-1; j_gene: TRBJ2-1; CDR3nt: TGCGCCAGCAGCCCCGAAATCGGGACAGTCTACAATGAGCAGTTCTTC; CDR3aa: CASSPEIGTVYNEQFF
d_gene: TRBD2; abundance: many; v_gene: TRBV5-1; j_gene: TRBJ2-1; CDR3nt: TGTGCCAGCAGTTTACTAGCGGGAAATGAGCAGTTCTTC; CDR3aa: CASSLLAGNEQFF
d_gene: .; abundance: .; v_gene: TRBV20-1; j_gene: TRBJ2-2; CDR3nt: TGCAGTGCTAGAGATACTCGGGGCAACACCGGGGAGCTGTTTTTT; CDR3aa: CSARDTRGNTGELFF
d_gene: TRBD2; abundance: few; v_gene: TRBV20-1; j_gene: TRBJ2-3; CDR3nt: TGCAGTGCCGGGGAGGGGAGCACAGATACGCAGTATTTT; CDR3aa: CSAGEGSTDTQYF
d_gene: .; abundance: many; v_gene: TRBV5-1; j_gene: TRBJ2-7; CDR3nt: TGCGCCAGCAGCTTTAGACTCTCCTACGAGCAGTACTTC; CDR3aa: CASSFRLSYEQYF
d_gene: TRBD1; abundance: many; v_gene: TRBV28; j_gene: TRBJ2-1; CDR3nt: TGTGCCAGCAGTTACTCGCCGGGACAGGGTCACAATGAGCAGTTCTTC; CDR3aa: CASSYSPGQGHNEQFF
d_gene: .; abundance: .; v_gene: TRBV28; j_gene: TRBJ2-5; CDR3nt: TGTGCCAGCAGCGCAGCTTGGGGAGCAGGGGAGACCCAGTACTTC; CDR3aa: CASSAAWGAGETQYF
d_gene: .; abundance: .; v_gene: TRBV5-1; j_gene: TRBJ2-7; CDR3nt: TGCGCCAGCAGCTTGGCCGAGCGGAGCTACGAGCAGTACTTC; CDR3aa: CASSLAERSYEQYF
d_gene: TRBD1; abundance: few; v_gene: TRBV29-1; j_gene: TRBJ2-2; CDR3nt: TGCAGCGTTGAAGAGAGGGGACAGCCTTCCGGGGAGCTGTTTTTT; CDR3aa: CSVEERGQPSGELFF
d_gene: .; abundance: few; v_gene: TRBV11-2; j_gene: TRBJ2-2; CDR3nt: TGTGCCAGCAGCGACCACACCGGGGAGCTGTTTTTT; CDR3aa: CASSDHTGELFF
d_gene: TRBD1; abundance: few; v_gene: TRBV25-1; j_gene: TRBJ1-1; CDR3nt: TGTGCCAGCAGTTTAGGGACAGGGGAATTTGGTGAAGCTTTCTTT; CDR3aa: CASSLGTGEFGEAFF
d_gene: .; abundance: many; v_gene: TRBV10-3; j_gene: TRBJ2-6; CDR3nt: TGTGCCATCAGCGAAGGAAATTGGGGACTCTCTGGGGCCAACGTCCTGACTTTC; CDR3aa: CAISEGNWGLSGANVLTF
d_gene: .; abundance: once; v_gene: TRBV2; j_gene: TRBJ2-1; CDR3nt: TGTGCCAGCAGTGTCGGGGTTTCAAATGAGCAGTTCTTC; CDR3aa: CASSVGVSNEQFF
d_gene: .; abundance: few; v_gene: TRBV10-3; j_gene: TRBJ2-3; CDR3nt: TGTGCCATCAGCGAGGACAGCTCTAGCACAGATACGCAGTATTTT; CDR3aa: CAISEDSSSTDTQYF
d_gene: TRBD1; abundance: .; v_gene: TRBV27; j_gene: TRBJ1-5; CDR3nt: TGTGCCAGCAGTTCCGGTCCCCGAAACAGGGGGCATCAGCCCCAGCATTTT; CDR3aa: CASSSGPRNRGHQPQHF
d_gene: .; abundance: .; v_gene: TRBV10-3; j_gene: TRBJ2-5; CDR3nt: TGTGCCATCAGTGGGGGAAACCAAGAGACCCAGTACTTC; CDR3aa: CAISGGNQETQYF
d_gene: TRBD1; abundance: .; v_gene: TRBV12-3/TRBV12-4; j_gene: TRBJ2-5; CDR3nt: TGTGCCAGCAGTTCACCGGGACAGGAGGCAGAGACCCAGTACTTC; CDR3aa: CASSSPGQEAETQYF
d_gene: .; abundance: many; v_gene: TRBV4-2; j_gene: TRBJ2-3; CDR3nt: TGTGCCAGCAGCCAAGATTCCACAGGTTATCTCGACACAGATACGCAGTATTTT; CDR3aa: CASSQDSTGYLDTDTQYF
d_gene: TRBD2; abundance: few; v_gene: TRBV20-1; j_gene: TRBJ2-7; CDR3nt: TGCAGTGCTAAAAACAGCGGGAGCAGTTCCTACGAGCAGTACTTC; CDR3aa: CSAKNSGSSSYEQYF
d_gene: TRBD1; abundance: .; v_gene: TRBV20-1; j_gene: TRBJ1-2; CDR3nt: TGCAGTGCTAGAGAGACCCCATGGGGACAGCACAACTATGGCTACACCTTC; CDR3aa: CSARETPWGQHNYGYTF
d_gene: TRBD2; abundance: .; v_gene: TRBV12-3/TRBV12-4; j_gene: TRBJ2-1; CDR3nt: TGTGCCAGCAGTCCCGGGACTAGCGGGATCGGTGGTGAGCAGTTCTTC; CDR3aa: CASSPGTSGIGGEQFF